The rows below give T cell receptor beta chains drawn from one sample of a study of cytomegalovirus exposure and HLA in healthy donors. Generated by immunoSEQ multiplex PCR, the TCRdb table keeps only in-frame clones and is missing some. The data contain under 150,000 clones, about 70% of them seen just once; the ten biggest clones take up around 4.2%. The sample comprised PBMCs. All receptors come from a man between 60 and 70 years old in good health and CMV-seronegative. CDR3s include the opening cysteine and the closing phenylalanine or tryptophan. D genes are given only for firm matches. Clone sizes are given selectively: once, few, many, or a class where the clone is expanded.

D gene: TRBD2; clone size: few; J gene: TRBJ2-1; V gene: TRBV11-3; CDR3 DNA: TGTGCCAGCAGCTCTCTAGCGGGAGGGCCTGGTGAGCAGTTCTTC; CDR3 protein: CASSSLAGGPGEQFF
D gene: TRBD2; clone size: few; J gene: TRBJ2-5; V gene: TRBV19; CDR3 DNA: TGTGCCAGTAGTCTAGGACTAGCGGGAGTAGGGCAAGAGACCCAGTACTTC; CDR3 protein: CASSLGLAGVGQETQYF
D gene: -; clone size: -; J gene: TRBJ1-3; V gene: TRBV7-8; CDR3 DNA: TGTGCCAGCAGCTCTAAGTTGGGCCTCTCTGGAAACACCATATATTTT; CDR3 protein: CASSSKLGLSGNTIYF
D gene: -; clone size: few; J gene: TRBJ2-6; V gene: TRBV7-6; CDR3 DNA: TGTGCCAGCAGCCCAGGCAGGGTCTCTGGGGCCAACGTCCTGACTTTC; CDR3 protein: CASSPGRVSGANVLTF
D gene: -; clone size: -; J gene: TRBJ2-7; V gene: TRBV28; CDR3 DNA: TGTGCCAGCAGTCTCCCCCGTGGGCGGGAGACAGGAAACGAGCAGTACTTC; CDR3 protein: CASSLPRGRETGNEQYF
D gene: TRBD1; clone size: -; J gene: TRBJ2-7; V gene: TRBV5-5; CDR3 DNA: TGTGCCAGCAGCTCCACAGGGGGCCACGAGCAGTACTTC; CDR3 protein: CASSSTGGHEQYF
D gene: TRBD2; clone size: -; J gene: TRBJ2-2; V gene: TRBV4-3; CDR3 DNA: TGCGCCAGCAGCCTAGGACTAGAGAACACCGGGGAGCTGTTTTTT; CDR3 protein: CASSLGLENTGELFF
D gene: -; clone size: -; J gene: TRBJ2-2; V gene: TRBV9; CDR3 DNA: TGTGCCAGCAGCGTAGAAGGGGGCACCGGGGAGCTGTTTTTT; CDR3 protein: CASSVEGGTGELFF
D gene: TRBD2; clone size: -; J gene: TRBJ2-3; V gene: TRBV11-2; CDR3 DNA: TGTGCCAGCAGCTACGGGACTAGCGGCACAGATACGCAGTATTTT; CDR3 protein: CASSYGTSGTDTQYF
D gene: TRBD1; clone size: -; J gene: TRBJ1-2; V gene: TRBV19; CDR3 DNA: TGTGCCAGTAGTACACAGGGGGACTATGGCTACACCTTC; CDR3 protein: CASSTQGDYGYTF
D gene: TRBD1; clone size: -; J gene: TRBJ2-7; V gene: TRBV28; CDR3 DNA: TGTGCCAGCAGTTTCACCTGGACAGGTAGGAACTACGAGCAGTACTTC; CDR3 protein: CASSFTWTGRNYEQYF
D gene: TRBD1; clone size: -; J gene: TRBJ1-4; V gene: TRBV7-2; CDR3 DNA: TGTGCCAGCAGCTTGGGGGGACAGGGGAGTGAAAAACTGTTTTTT; CDR3 protein: CASSLGGQGSEKLFF
D gene: -; clone size: -; J gene: TRBJ2-7; V gene: TRBV29-1; CDR3 DNA: TGCAGCGTTGAAGACCCAATGGGGAGCTACGAGCAGTACTTC; CDR3 protein: CSVEDPMGSYEQYF
D gene: TRBD1; clone size: once; J gene: TRBJ2-2; V gene: TRBV11-2; CDR3 DNA: TGTGCCAGCAGCTGGACAGGTTCCCTCGGGGAGCTGTTTTTT; CDR3 protein: CASSWTGSLGELFF
D gene: TRBD1; clone size: -; J gene: TRBJ2-7; V gene: TRBV6-5; CDR3 DNA: TGTGCCACAGGGACAGGCCGTTACGAGCAGTACTTC; CDR3 protein: CATGTGRYEQYF
D gene: TRBD1; clone size: -; J gene: TRBJ1-4; V gene: TRBV5-1; CDR3 DNA: TGCGCCAGCAGCCCCTGGACAGGGCAAGGAGAAAAACTGTTTTTT; CDR3 protein: CASSPWTGQGEKLFF
D gene: -; clone size: -; J gene: TRBJ2-3; V gene: TRBV4-1; CDR3 DNA: TGCGCCAGCAGCCTCCGGGATTTTAACAGCGCAGATACGCAGTATTTT; CDR3 protein: CASSLRDFNSADTQYF
D gene: -; clone size: -; J gene: TRBJ1-5; V gene: TRBV30; CDR3 DNA: TGTGCCTGGAGTGGACAGTTTGGTCAGCCCCAGCATTTT; CDR3 protein: CAWSGQFGQPQHF
D gene: TRBD1; clone size: -; J gene: TRBJ1-1; V gene: TRBV6-5; CDR3 DNA: TGTGCCAGCAGCCAGGACAGGGCTTCGAACACTGAAGCTTTCTTT; CDR3 protein: CASSQDRASNTEAFF
D gene: -; clone size: -; J gene: TRBJ2-3; V gene: TRBV11-2; CDR3 DNA: TGTGCCAGCAGCGCCGGTTACACAGATACGCAGTATTTT; CDR3 protein: CASSAGYTDTQYF
D gene: TRBD1; clone size: -; J gene: TRBJ1-1; V gene: TRBV6-5; CDR3 DNA: TGTGCCAGCAGTAGACAGGGGGTCACTGAAGCTTTCTTT; CDR3 protein: CASSRQGVTEAFF
D gene: TRBD2; clone size: few; J gene: TRBJ2-3; V gene: TRBV2; CDR3 DNA: TGTGCCCGGAGTCGGGGGGACACGCAGTATTTT; CDR3 protein: CARSRGDTQYF
D gene: -; clone size: few; J gene: TRBJ2-7; V gene: TRBV19; CDR3 DNA: TGTGCCAGTAGTATAGCGGACAGCTACGAGCAGTACTTC; CDR3 protein: CASSIADSYEQYF
D gene: -; clone size: -; J gene: TRBJ1-2; V gene: TRBV9; CDR3 DNA: TGTGCCAGCAGCGCTGATGCGACAGATCCTTATGGCTACACCTTC; CDR3 protein: CASSADATDPYGYTF
D gene: TRBD2; clone size: -; J gene: TRBJ2-1; V gene: TRBV30; CDR3 DNA: TGTGCCTGGAGTGTACGGGAGGGGAGCTCCTACAATGAGCAGTTCTTC; CDR3 protein: CAWSVREGSSYNEQFF
D gene: -; clone size: -; J gene: TRBJ2-2; V gene: TRBV4-2; CDR3 DNA: TGTGCCAGCAGCCAAGACAGGGCGACGAACACCGGGGAGCTGTTTTTT; CDR3 protein: CASSQDRATNTGELFF
D gene: -; clone size: -; J gene: TRBJ2-7; V gene: TRBV15; CDR3 DNA: TGTGCCACCAGCAACCCCTCGGGACTTGCCCTTTACGAGCAGTACTTC; CDR3 protein: CATSNPSGLALYEQYF
D gene: TRBD2; clone size: -; J gene: TRBJ2-5; V gene: TRBV4-2; CDR3 DNA: TGTGCCAGCAGCCACGTTATCTCTCCCCTTGGCGGGAGGGGAGAAGAGACCCAGTACTTC; CDR3 protein: CASSHVISPLGGRGEETQYF
D gene: -; clone size: -; J gene: TRBJ1-1; V gene: TRBV6-1; CDR3 DNA: TGTGCCAGCAGTGCGGACAGTATGAACACTGAAGCTTTCTTT; CDR3 protein: CASSADSMNTEAFF
D gene: -; clone size: -; J gene: TRBJ2-1; V gene: TRBV6-6; CDR3 DNA: TGTGCCACCCAAAACTCCTACAATGAGCAGTTCTTC; CDR3 protein: CATQNSYNEQFF
D gene: -; clone size: -; J gene: TRBJ2-2; V gene: TRBV28; CDR3 DNA: TGTGCCAGCAGTTTGGGTAGCCGGAACACCGGGGAGCTGTTTTTT; CDR3 protein: CASSLGSRNTGELFF
D gene: TRBD1; clone size: -; J gene: TRBJ1-1; V gene: TRBV28; CDR3 DNA: TGTGCCACCGTAAATGAGGGGGCGCATACTGAAGCTTTCTTT; CDR3 protein: CATVNEGAHTEAFF
D gene: -; clone size: -; J gene: TRBJ1-6; V gene: TRBV28; CDR3 DNA: TGTGCCAGCCGGGACTGGTCAGCTGAAGAGAATTCACCCCTCCACTTT; CDR3 protein: CASRDWSAEENSPLHF
D gene: TRBD1; clone size: -; J gene: TRBJ1-6; V gene: TRBV6-1; CDR3 DNA: TGTGCCACCCCTTCGGATACAGGGGCTTATTCACCCCTCCACTTT; CDR3 protein: CATPSDTGAYSPLHF
D gene: -; clone size: once; J gene: TRBJ2-5; V gene: TRBV15; CDR3 DNA: TGTGCCACCAGCAGAATTAGGGGGTTTCAAGAGACCCAGTACTTC; CDR3 protein: CATSRIRGFQETQYF
D gene: TRBD2; clone size: -; J gene: TRBJ2-3; V gene: TRBV28; CDR3 DNA: TGTGCCAGCAGTTTGGGTGGGGCGGGAGGAACAGATACGCAGTATTTT; CDR3 protein: CASSLGGAGGTDTQYF
D gene: -; clone size: -; J gene: TRBJ2-5; V gene: TRBV5-4; CDR3 DNA: TGTGCCAGCAGCTTGGAAGGTGGGAGGGAGACCCAGTACTTC; CDR3 protein: CASSLEGGRETQYF
D gene: -; clone size: -; J gene: TRBJ2-5; V gene: TRBV29-1; CDR3 DNA: TGCAGCGTTGGGAGGGGGGGAGAGACCCAGTACTTC; CDR3 protein: CSVGRGGETQYF